These 23 T cell receptor beta chains share one sample of origin, sequenced in a study of CXCR3-negative and CXCR3-positive naive CD8 T cells. It was by 5' RACE with UMI labels that the TRB cDNA libraries were prepared. From its re-call of the 5' RACE reads, TCRdb lists each CDR3 protein once, without DNA. This sample's table reports around 41,000 distinct CDR3 sequences. Sequences were obtained from memory CD8+ T cells from blood. The receptors shown here come from a human donor in good health. Some clones in this sample may be carry-over from other donors' samples.

The chain recombines TRBV29-1 with TRBJ2-7; TCRdb's assignment of TRBD1 cannot be checked, as there is no DNA. Germline-derived CDR1 and CDR2 are SQVTM and ANQGSEA. There are 13 residues in the CDR3. Here the CDR3 reads CSVGGGGSYEQYF.

The gene calls are TRBV30 and TRBJ2-5; TCRdb proposes TRBD1, but this gene call is untestable without DNA. The length of the CDR3 is 14 residues. Per germline, CDR1 GTSNPN and CDR2 SVGIG (reference sequence). CDR3 residues: CAWSFEAPNGAQYF.

This chain connects TRBV7-6 to TRBJ1-1; TCRdb names TRBD1, which stays unverified in the absence of DNA. The length of the CDR3 is 14 residues. Germline lookup yields CDR1 SGHVS and CDR2 FNYEAQ. This CDR3 reads CASRKERGTSQAFF.

The chain's CDR3 is CCYGRIDTQYF. The chain joins TRBV7-9 to TRBJ2-3; TCRdb calls TRBD2, which cannot be checked without DNA. This CDR3 is 11 amino acids long. Germline lookup yields CDR1 SEHNR and CDR2 FQNEAQ (reference sequence).

This chain uses TRBV14 with TRBJ1-4; TCRdb calls TRBD1, which cannot be checked without DNA. Germline-derived CDR1 and CDR2 are SGHDN and FVKESK. This CDR3 spans 15 amino acids. The CDR3 protein is CASSPGTATNEKLFF.

V is TRBV28 and J is TRBJ2-7; lacking DNA, the TRBD1 call made by TCRdb goes unchecked. This CDR3 region has 16 residues. In germline, CDR1 is MDHEN, CDR2 SYDVKM. Here the CDR3 reads CASSFPRTGPSYEQYF.

The chain carries TRBV4-3 and TRBJ2-3; checking the TCRdb D call of TRBD2 is not possible without DNA. CDR3 length equals 14 residues. CDR1 and CDR2 (germline): LGHNA, YSLEER. The CDR3 spells CATSGTSGTDTQYF.

J is TRBJ1-4 and V is TRBV15. This CDR3 is 15 amino acids long. Germline V gene sequence: CDR1 LNHNV, CDR2 YYDKDF (reference sequence). The CDR3 spells CATSRDRGSGEKLFF. The variable domain in full, completed from reference TRBV15 and TRBJ1-4, reads DAMVIQNPRYQVTQFGKPVTLSCSQTLNHNVMYWYQQKSSQAPKLLFHYYDKDFNNEADTPDNFQSRRPNTSFCFLDIRSPGLGDTAMYLCATSRDRGSGEKLFFGSGTQLSVL.

This chain links TRBV4-3 with TRBJ1-5. The CDR3 has 16 residues. Germline V lookup: CDR1 LGHNA, CDR2 YSLEER. The CDR3 region is CASSQDLSIGYQPQHF.

The gene calls are TRBV7-3 and TRBJ2-6; without DNA, the TCRdb call of TRBD1 cannot be checked. CDR3 length equals 15 residues. Germline assignment: CDR1 SGHTA and CDR2 FQGTGA. The CDR3: CASSSSGGGANVLTF.

The V and J genes are TRBV7-6 and TRBJ2-5; checking the TCRdb D call of TRBD1 is not possible without DNA. Germline CDR1 reads SGHVS; CDR2 reads FNYEAQ. This CDR3 has 14 amino acids. The CDR3: CASSWTGLQETQYF.

This sequence joins TRBV21-1 and TRBJ1-2. TRBV21-1 counts as a pseudogene. The CDR3 runs to 11 residues. CDR3 amino acids: CASTAFDGYTF.

This sequence joins TRBV27 and TRBJ2-2; without DNA, the TCRdb call of TRBD1 cannot be checked. This CDR3 region has 15 residues. Germline V gives CDR1 MNHEY, CDR2 SMNVEV (reference sequence). The CDR3 is CASSLSPDRAGELFF.

The V and J genes are TRBV29-1 and TRBJ2-7; TCRdb designates TRBD2, a call that cannot be tested without DNA. This CDR3 is 13 amino acids long. Germline-derived CDR1 and CDR2 are SQVTM and ANQGSEA. The CDR3 region is CSVAGTSFHEQYF.

The CDR3 reads CSARVGTYEQYF. V and J are TRBV20-1 and TRBJ2-7. The CDR3 contains 12 residues. CDR1 DFQATT and CDR2 SNEGSKA come from the germline V gene (reference sequence).

V is TRBV20-1 and J is TRBJ2-1; TCRdb picks TRBD2, but there is no DNA to check that call. Germline lookup yields CDR1 DFQATT and CDR2 SNEGSKA (reference sequence). This CDR3 has 18 residues. CDR3 region: CSARAPGLAGFSYNEQFF.

Here the CDR3 reads CSVEDLKVSRYGYTF. The rearrangement uses TRBV29-1 and TRBJ1-2; TCRdb designates TRBD1, a call that cannot be tested without DNA. This CDR3 region has 15 residues. Germline V gene data show CDR1 as SQVTM and CDR2 as ANQGSEA. Supplemented by reference TRBV29-1 and TRBJ1-2, the full variable domain reads SAVISQKPSRDICQRGTSLTIQCQVDSQVTMMFWYRQQPGQSLTLIATANQGSEATYESGFVIDKFPISRPNLTFSTLTVSNMSPEDSSIYLCSVEDLKVSRYGYTFGSGTRLTVV.

The CDR3 here is CASSIRQGADEKLFF. The V and J genes are TRBV7-9 and TRBJ1-4; TCRdb indicates TRBD1, and absent DNA this call remains unverified. Per germline, CDR1 SEHNR and CDR2 FQNEAQ (reference sequence). The CDR3 covers 15 residues. The full variable domain, completed using reference TRBV7-9 and TRBJ1-4, is DTGVSQNPRHKITKRGQNVTFRCDPISEHNRLYWYRQTLGQGPEFLTYFQNEAQLEKSRLLSDRFSAERPKGSFSTLEIQRTEQGDSAMYLCASSIRQGADEKLFFGSGTQLSVL.

This rearrangement joins TRBV6-2 or TRBV6-3 to TRBJ2-5. Germline CDR1 MNHEY, CDR2 SVGEGT. This CDR3 spans 13 amino acids. The CDR3 sequence: CASSLTEIETQYF.

The rearrangement uses TRBV4-2 and TRBJ2-5; the TRBD2 assignment by TCRdb is unverifiable without DNA. CDR3 length equals 15 residues. The germline V gene has CDR1 LGHNA and CDR2 YNFKEQ. The CDR3 sequence is CASSPTLTSVETQYF.

The CDR3 spells CATSRDFASSYNEQFF. The chain couples TRBV15 to TRBJ2-1. CDR3 length: 16 residues. Germline lookup yields CDR1 LNHNV and CDR2 YYDKDF (reference sequence).

By frequency, this clonotype registers medium-sized (0.01 to 0.1%). The V and J genes are TRBV20-1 and TRBJ2-7; TCRdb returns TRBD1, unconfirmable since there is no DNA. The CDR3 loop spans 14 amino acids. From germline, CDR1 is DFQATT and CDR2 SNEGSKA (reference sequence). Here the CDR3 reads CSAYSGTNSYEQYF.

The CDR3 is CASSYSSVGGELFF. The chain uses TRBV6-2 or TRBV6-3 and TRBJ2-2. This CDR3 is built from 14 residues. Germline values: CDR1 MNHEY, CDR2 SVGEGT.